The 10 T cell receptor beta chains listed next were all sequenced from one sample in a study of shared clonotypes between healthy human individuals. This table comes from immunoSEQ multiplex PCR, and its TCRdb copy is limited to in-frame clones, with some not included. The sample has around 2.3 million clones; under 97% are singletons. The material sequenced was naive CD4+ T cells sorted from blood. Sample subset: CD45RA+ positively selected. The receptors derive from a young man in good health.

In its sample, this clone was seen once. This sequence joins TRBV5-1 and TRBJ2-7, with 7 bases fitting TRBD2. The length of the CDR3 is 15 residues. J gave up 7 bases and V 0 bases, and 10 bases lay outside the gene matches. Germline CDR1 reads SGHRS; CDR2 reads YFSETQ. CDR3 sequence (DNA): TGCGCCAGCAGCTTGGAGGGGCGGGAGCTGCGGGAGCAGTACTTC. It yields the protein CASSLEGRELREQYF.

The CDR3 DNA follows: TGTGCCAGTACCGATACAGGGGGTATAGCAGATACGCAGTATTTT. The encoded protein is CASTDTGGIADTQYF. The V and J genes are TRBV19 and TRBJ2-3; 8 bases are shared with TRBD1. CDR3 length: 15 residues. Germline trimming cut 7 bases from V and 4 bases from J; bases unmatched to any gene: 10. In germline, CDR1 is LNHDA, CDR2 SQIVND (reference sequence). Looking up the rest from reference TRBV19 and TRBJ2-3 gives the full variable domain: DGGITQSPKYLFRKEGQNVTLSCEQNLNHDAMYWYRQDPGQGLRLIYYSQIVNDFQKGDIAEGYSVSREKKESFPLTVTSAQKNPTAFYLCASTDTGGIADTQYFGPGTRLTVL.

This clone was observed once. CDR3 bases: TGTGCCAGCAGTCTACGGGGAGGGAACACCGGGGAGCTGTTTTTT. As protein: CASSLRGGNTGELFF. This chain connects TRBV6-1 to TRBJ2-2; TRBD2 is a possible D gene (6 bases). This CDR3 is 15 amino acids long. Germline-derived CDR1 and CDR2 are MNHNS and SASEGT. V was trimmed by 5 bases and J by 1 base, leaving 11 bases between them.

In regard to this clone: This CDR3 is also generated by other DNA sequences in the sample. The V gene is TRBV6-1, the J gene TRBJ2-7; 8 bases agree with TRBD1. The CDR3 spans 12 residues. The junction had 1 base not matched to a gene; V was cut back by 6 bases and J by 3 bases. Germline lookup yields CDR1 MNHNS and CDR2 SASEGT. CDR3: CASRTGVYEQYF. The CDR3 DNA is TGTGCCAGCAGGACAGGGGTCTACGAGCAGTACTTC.

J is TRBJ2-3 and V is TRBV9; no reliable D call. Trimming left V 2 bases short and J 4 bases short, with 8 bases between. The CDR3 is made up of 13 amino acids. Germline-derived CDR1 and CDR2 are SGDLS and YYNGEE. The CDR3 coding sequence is TGTGCCAGCAGCGTGGGTTCCGCAGATACGCAGTATTTT. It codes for CASSVGSADTQYF.

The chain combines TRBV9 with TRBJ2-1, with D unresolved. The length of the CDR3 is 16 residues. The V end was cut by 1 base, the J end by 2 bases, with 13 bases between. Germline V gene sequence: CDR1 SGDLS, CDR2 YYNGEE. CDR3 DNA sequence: TGTGCCAGCAGCGTATTGGGCGGTGGCACCTACAATGAGCAGTTCTTC. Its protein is CASSVLGGGTYNEQFF.

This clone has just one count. Here the CDR3 reads CASTLGPMNTEAFF. The CDR3 DNA reads as TGTGCCAGCACCCTGGGACCGATGAACACTGAAGCTTTCTTT. The chain is built from TRBV5-8 and TRBJ1-1, with D maybe TRBD1 (5 bases). Germline loops: CDR1 SGHTS, CDR2 YDEGEE. This CDR3 comprises 14 residues. V lost 6 bases to trimming and J lost 0 bases, with 12 bases between them.

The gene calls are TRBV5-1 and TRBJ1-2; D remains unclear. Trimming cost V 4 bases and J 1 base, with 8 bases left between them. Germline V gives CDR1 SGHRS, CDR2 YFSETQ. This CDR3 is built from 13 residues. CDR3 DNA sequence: TGCGCCAGCAGCGATCAGGTTAACTATGGCTACACCTTC. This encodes CASSDQVNYGYTF.

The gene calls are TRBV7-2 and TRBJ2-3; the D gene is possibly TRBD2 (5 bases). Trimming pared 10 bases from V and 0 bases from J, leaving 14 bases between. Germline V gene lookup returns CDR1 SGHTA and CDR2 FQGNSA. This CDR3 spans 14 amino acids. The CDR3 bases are TGTGCCACCCTTAGCGTCACTAGCACAGATACGCAGTATTTT. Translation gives CATLSVTSTDTQYF.

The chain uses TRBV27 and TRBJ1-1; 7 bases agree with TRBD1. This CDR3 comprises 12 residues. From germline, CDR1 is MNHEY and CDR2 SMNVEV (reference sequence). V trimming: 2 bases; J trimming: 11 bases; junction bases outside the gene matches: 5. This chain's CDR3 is CASSLEGAQAFF. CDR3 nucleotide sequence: TGTGCCAGCAGTTTAGAGGGGGCGCAGGCTTTCTTT.